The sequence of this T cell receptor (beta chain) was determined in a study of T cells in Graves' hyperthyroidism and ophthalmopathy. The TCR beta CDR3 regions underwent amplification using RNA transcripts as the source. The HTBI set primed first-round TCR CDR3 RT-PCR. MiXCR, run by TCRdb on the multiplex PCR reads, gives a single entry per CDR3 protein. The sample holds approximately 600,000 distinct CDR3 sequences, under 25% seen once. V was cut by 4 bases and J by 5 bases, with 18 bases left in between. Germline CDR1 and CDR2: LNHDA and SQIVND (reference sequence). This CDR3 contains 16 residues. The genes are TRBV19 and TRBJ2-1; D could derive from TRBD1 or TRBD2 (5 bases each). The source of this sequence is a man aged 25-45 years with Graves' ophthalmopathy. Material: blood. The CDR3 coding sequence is TGTGCCAGTAGTACCTGGTCTGGGGGTTTGGACAATGAGCAGTTCTTC. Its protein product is CASSTWSGGLDNEQFF.